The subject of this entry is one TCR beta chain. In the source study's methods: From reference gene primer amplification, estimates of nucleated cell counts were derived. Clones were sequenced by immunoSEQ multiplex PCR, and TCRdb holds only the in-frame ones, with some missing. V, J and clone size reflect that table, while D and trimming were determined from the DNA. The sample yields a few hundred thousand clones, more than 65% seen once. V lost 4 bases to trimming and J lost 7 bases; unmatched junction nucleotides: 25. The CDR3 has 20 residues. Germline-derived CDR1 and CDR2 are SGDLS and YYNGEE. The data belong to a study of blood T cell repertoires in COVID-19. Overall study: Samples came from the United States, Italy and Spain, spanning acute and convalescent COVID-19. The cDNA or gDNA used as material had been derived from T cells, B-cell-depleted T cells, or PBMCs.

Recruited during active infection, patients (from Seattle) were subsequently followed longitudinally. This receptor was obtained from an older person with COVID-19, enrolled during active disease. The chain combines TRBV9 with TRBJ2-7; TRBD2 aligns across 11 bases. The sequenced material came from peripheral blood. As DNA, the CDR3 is TGTGCCAGCAGCAAACAACCTACTAGCGGGAGTCTCAATAGGGCGGGTGAGCAGTACTTC. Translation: CASSKQPTSGSLNRAGEQYF.